This passage covers 24 T cell receptor beta chains from one sample sequenced in a study of blood T cell repertoires in COVID-19. TCRdb keeps only in-frame clones here, not all; method: immunoSEQ multiplex PCR. The data contain 250,000 to 400,000 clones, 90% of them singletons. Input material: peripheral blood. The receptor set was obtained from a woman aged 25 to 39 with COVID-19, enrolled during active disease.

In DNA, the CDR3 is TGTGCCAGCAGTTCGGGCCCATCGGGGGAGCAGTTCTTC. Amino acid sequence: CASSSGPSGEQFF. The chain recombines TRBV27 with TRBJ2-1; tentative D call: TRBD2 (5 bases). Germline V gene sequence: CDR1 MNHEY, CDR2 SMNVEV (reference sequence). The CDR3 contains 13 residues. Deletions cut 4 bases from V and 10 bases from J, with 14 bases between.

The chain uses TRBV19 and TRBJ2-1, with 8 bases aligning to TRBD2. The CDR3 is 15 amino acids. The germline V gene has CDR1 LNHDA and CDR2 SQIVND (reference sequence). Trimming cost V 8 bases and J 0 bases; bases outside gene matches: 6. In DNA, the CDR3 is TGTGCCAGTCAACTAGCGGCGGGCTCCTACAATGAGCAGTTCTTC. This encodes CASQLAAGSYNEQFF.

The rearrangement uses TRBV7-2 and TRBJ2-5, with TRBD2 as a possible D gene (6 bases). The CDR3 runs to 15 residues. The V gene's germline CDR1 is SGHTA and CDR2 FQGNSA. Trimming cost V 1 base and J 5 bases, with 14 bases left between them. CDR3 coding DNA: TGTGCCAGCAGCTTAGTTTACGGGGGAAGGGAGACCCAGTACTTC. This sequence encodes CASSLVYGGRETQYF.

This clone was observed a single time. V is TRBV27 and J is TRBJ1-5; D is ambiguous. Germline V CDR1 and CDR2: MNHEY, SMNVEV (reference sequence). V lost 5 bases, J lost 0 bases, and 14 bases lay in between. The CDR3 loop spans 16 amino acids. CDR3 amino acids: CASSPRGGDSNQPQHF. CDR3 nucleotide sequence: TGTGCCAGCAGTCCCCGCGGCGGAGATAGCAATCAGCCCCAGCATTTT.

V is TRBV7-8 and J is TRBJ1-5; D is unresolved. Per germline, CDR1 SGHVS and CDR2 FQNEAQ. This CDR3 region has 16 residues. V lost 1 base, J lost 1 base, and 11 bases lay in between. CDR3 residues: CASSLGMAGSNQPQHF. DNA of the CDR3: TGTGCCAGCAGCTTAGGAATGGCAGGAAGCAATCAGCCCCAGCATTTT.

The rearrangement joins TRBV4-2 to TRBJ1-3; D gene uncertain. The CDR3 length is 16 residues. V dropped 1 base and J dropped 2 bases, with 12 bases sitting between them. Germline V gene lookup returns CDR1 LGHNA and CDR2 YNFKEQ. DNA of the CDR3: TGTGCCAGCAGCCAAGTTTGGGAGGTTCCTGGAAACACCATATATTTT. This gives the protein CASSQVWEVPGNTIYF.

V usage is TRBV27 and J usage is TRBJ2-7; TRBD2 matches at 9 bases. Germline V gene lookup returns CDR1 MNHEY and CDR2 SMNVEV (reference sequence). Germline trimming cut 6 bases from V and 3 bases from J; bases unmatched to any gene: 18. The CDR3 runs to 18 residues. CDR3 sequence: CASSRKLISGREGYEQYF. In DNA form, the CDR3 reads TGTGCCAGCAGCAGAAAACTAATCTCTGGGCGGGAGGGCTACGAGCAGTACTTC.

The chain has TRBV5-4 and TRBJ2-2; 9 bases line up with TRBD1. The CDR3 extends over 15 amino acids. The germline V gene has CDR1 SGHNT and CDR2 YYREEE (reference sequence). The V gene end was trimmed by 3 bases and the J gene end by 6 bases; junction bases not matched to a gene: 6. Here the CDR3 DNA reads TGTGCCAGCAGCTCCGGGACAGGGCATGCCGGGGAGCTGTTTTTT. Residues: CASSSGTGHAGELFF.

The chain combines TRBV7-2 with TRBJ2-7; D possibly corresponds to TRBD1 (5 bases). Germline values: CDR1 SGHTA, CDR2 FQGNSA. Deletions cut 1 base from V and 6 bases from J, with 10 bases between. The CDR3 length is 13 residues. The CDR3, as DNA: TGTGCCAGCAGCTTAGTTGTGGGGCCCGAGCAGTACTTC. Its translation: CASSLVVGPEQYF.

The rearrangement uses TRBV7-9 and TRBJ2-1, with 11 bases identical to TRBD2. V lost 5 bases, J lost 4 bases, and 10 bases stayed unmatched. The CDR3 extends over 17 amino acids. Germline lookup yields CDR1 SEHNR and CDR2 FQNEAQ (reference sequence). The CDR3 nucleotides are TGTGCCAGCAGCCCACTAGCGGGAGTGTCACCTTACAATGAGCAGTTCTTC. Its translation: CASSPLAGVSPYNEQFF.

This chain links TRBV29-1 with TRBJ1-2, with a possible D match to TRBD1 (5 bases). The CDR3 length is 13 residues. Trimming removed 3 bases from V and 5 bases from J, with 13 bases in between. Germline CDR1 SQVTM, CDR2 ANQGSEA. The CDR3 region has the DNA TGCAGCGTTGAGGAACAGGTAGTTTATGGCTACACCTTC. Its translation is CSVEEQVVYGYTF.

This clone appeared a few times. This chain joins TRBV6-1 and TRBJ2-7; maybe TRBD2 (5 bases). V lost 3 bases, J lost 7 bases, and 7 bases lay in between. The CDR3 totals 11 residues. Germline CDR1 reads MNHNS; CDR2 reads SASEGT. The CDR3 spells CASSDRREQYF. CDR3 nucleotides: TGTGCCAGCAGTGACCGGAGGGAGCAGTACTTC.

This chain links TRBV21-1 with TRBJ2-3; no DNA check was done on the table's D call, TRBD1. TRBV21-1 counts as a pseudogene. This CDR3 has 18 amino acids. The CDR3 loop is CASSSGTVFTTSTDTQYF. CDR3 DNA: TGTGCCAGCAGCAGCGGGACAGTCTTTACAACTAGCACAGATACGCAGTATTTT.

In its sample, this clone was seen a few times. V gene TRBV12-3 or TRBV12-4 combines with J gene TRBJ1-6; tentative D call: TRBD1 (6 bases). Trimming removed 7 bases at V and 9 bases at J, with 13 bases between. The CDR3 length is 13 residues. The CDR3 is CASTGTGFSPLHF. In DNA form, the CDR3 reads TGTGCCAGCACCGGAACAGGGTTTTCACCCCTCCACTTT.

The chain combines TRBV9 with TRBJ2-5; D is ambiguous. Germline assignment: CDR1 SGDLS and CDR2 YYNGEE. The CDR3 length is 15 residues. Between the trimmed V and J ends, which lost 0 bases and 4 bases, there was a span of 13 bases. CDR3 residues: CASSVALESGETQYF. CDR3 sequence (DNA): TGTGCCAGCAGCGTAGCTCTAGAGTCGGGAGAGACCCAGTACTTC.

The chain links TRBV28 to TRBJ2-7; tentatively, D is TRBD1 (5 bases). The CDR3 contains 16 residues. V was clipped by 6 bases and J by 0 bases, with 18 bases between them. CDR1 is MDHEN, CDR2 SYDVKM, per germline. The CDR3 spells CASSSFTGSPSYEQYF. CDR3 DNA sequence: TGTGCCAGCAGCAGTTTTACAGGTTCCCCCTCCTACGAGCAGTACTTC.

As to this clone: Other DNA sequences in the sample encode the same CDR3. This chain joins TRBV27 and TRBJ2-7; D remains unclear. This CDR3 contains 13 residues. Trimming took off 2 bases at V and 0 bases at J, with 5 bases between the two ends. Germline V gives CDR1 MNHEY, CDR2 SMNVEV (reference sequence). The DNA of the CDR3 is TGTGCCAGCAGTTTAGGCCCCTCCTACGAGCAGTACTTC. This sequence encodes CASSLGPSYEQYF.

This clone has only one observation. This sequence joins TRBV5-1 and TRBJ2-7; D perhaps matches TRBD1 (6 bases). Germline CDR1 is SGHRS and CDR2 is YFSETQ. The CDR3 sequence is 16 residues long. Trimming removed 2 bases at V and 0 bases at J, with 15 bases between. CDR3 nucleotides: TGCGCCAGCAGCTTAGGTGGGGCGGACAGCTCCTACGAGCAGTACTTC. Translated: CASSLGGADSSYEQYF.

The gene calls are TRBV5-4 and TRBJ2-7, with TRBD1 identical over 9 bases. Germline loops: CDR1 SGHNT, CDR2 YYREEE (reference sequence). The CDR3 totals 15 residues. The V gene end was trimmed by 4 bases and the J gene end by 2 bases; junction bases not matched to a gene: 7. CDR3 sequence (DNA): TGTGCCAGCAGCCGAGGACAGGGGATTACCTACGAGCAGTACTTC. It specifies CASSRGQGITYEQYF.

In the case of this clone: Additional DNA sequences in this sample encode the identical CDR3. The V gene is TRBV29-1, the J gene TRBJ1-1; perhaps TRBD1 as D (6 bases). There are 13 residues in the CDR3. Germline CDR1 and CDR2: SQVTM and ANQGSEA. V was shortened by 3 bases and J by 1 base, with 9 bases between the two germline ends. This CDR3 is CSVEGHPNTEAFF. The CDR3 DNA reads as TGCAGCGTTGAGGGACACCCGAACACTGAAGCTTTCTTT.

The CDR3 DNA is TGTGCCAGCAGATCCCGACAGGGGGGGACCGGGGAGCTGTTTTTT. It is translated as CASRSRQGGTGELFF. This chain connects TRBV6-5 to TRBJ2-2; TRBD1 agrees at 9 bases. Trimming at V came to 6 bases and at J to 5 bases, leaving 7 bases not matched to a gene. The length of the CDR3 is 15 residues. Germline assignment: CDR1 MNHEY and CDR2 SVGAGI.

Note on this clone: Distinct nucleotide sequences in the sample also encode this CDR3. The V gene is TRBV7-2, the J gene TRBJ2-2; TRBD1 aligns across 9 bases. J was trimmed by 4 bases and V by 5 bases; bases with no gene match: 2. Germline CDR1 and CDR2: SGHTA and FQGNSA. The CDR3 is made up of 14 amino acids. The CDR3 DNA follows: TGTGCCAGCAGCCGGACAGGGGTCACCGGGGAGCTGTTTTTT. Translating gives CASSRTGVTGELFF.

The gene calls are TRBV7-8 and TRBJ1-2, with D unclear. CDR1 SGHVS and CDR2 FQNEAQ come from the germline V gene. The CDR3 runs to 13 residues. Between the trimmed V and J ends, which lost 4 bases and 5 bases, there was a span of 11 bases. CDR3 in DNA: TGTGCCAGCAGCTCACGGGAAATTTATGGCTACACCTTC. It translates to CASSSREIYGYTF.

The chain carries TRBV2 and TRBJ2-2, with D perhaps matching TRBD1 (5 bases). CDR1 is SNHLY, CDR2 FYNNEI, per germline. Trimming pared 2 bases from V and 3 bases from J, leaving 7 bases between. CDR3 length equals 14 residues. The CDR3 protein is CASSERGYTGELFF. The DNA for the CDR3 is TGTGCCAGCAGTGAAAGGGGATACACCGGGGAGCTGTTTTTT.